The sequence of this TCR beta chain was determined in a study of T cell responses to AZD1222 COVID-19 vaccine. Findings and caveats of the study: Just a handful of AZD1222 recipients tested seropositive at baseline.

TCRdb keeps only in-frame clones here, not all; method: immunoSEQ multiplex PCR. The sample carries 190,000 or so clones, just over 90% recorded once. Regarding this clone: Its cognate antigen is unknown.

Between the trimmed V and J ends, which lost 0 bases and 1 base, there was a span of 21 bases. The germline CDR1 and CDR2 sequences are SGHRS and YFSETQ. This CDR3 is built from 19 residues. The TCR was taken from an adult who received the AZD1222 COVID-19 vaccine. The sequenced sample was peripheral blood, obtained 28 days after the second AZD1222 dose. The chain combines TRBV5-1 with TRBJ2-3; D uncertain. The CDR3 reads CASSLDMNTVSARTDTQYF. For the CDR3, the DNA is TGCGCCAGCAGCTTGGATATGAATACAGTATCTGCCCGCACAGATACGCAGTATTTT.